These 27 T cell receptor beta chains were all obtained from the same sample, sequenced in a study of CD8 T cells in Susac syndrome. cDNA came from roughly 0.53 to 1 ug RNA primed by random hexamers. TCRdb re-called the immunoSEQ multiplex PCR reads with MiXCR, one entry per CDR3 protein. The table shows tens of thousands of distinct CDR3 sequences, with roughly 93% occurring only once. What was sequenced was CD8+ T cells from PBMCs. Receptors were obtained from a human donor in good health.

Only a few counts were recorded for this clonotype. The CDR3 protein is CASSSLAGSTDTQYF. CDR3 nucleotides: TGTGCCAGCAGCTCCTTAGCGGGGAGCACAGATACGCAGTATTTT. This chain connects TRBV9 to TRBJ2-3; 8 bases match TRBD2. Germline lookup yields CDR1 SGDLS and CDR2 YYNGEE. With V trimmed by 4 bases and J by 0 bases, 4 bases remained unmatched. The CDR3 covers 15 residues.

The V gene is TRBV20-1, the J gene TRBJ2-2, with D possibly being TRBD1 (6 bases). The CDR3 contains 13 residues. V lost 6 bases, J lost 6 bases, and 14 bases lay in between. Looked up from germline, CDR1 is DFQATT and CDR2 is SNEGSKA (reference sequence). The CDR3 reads CSAPTGSPGELFF. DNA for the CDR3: TGCAGTGCCCCCACAGGGTCCCCCGGGGAGCTGTTTTTT.

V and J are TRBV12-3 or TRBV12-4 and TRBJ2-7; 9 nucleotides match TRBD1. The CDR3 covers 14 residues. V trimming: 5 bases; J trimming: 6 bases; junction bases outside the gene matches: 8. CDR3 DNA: TGTGCCAGCAGTCTCCGGGACAGGGATCTCGAGCAGTACTTC. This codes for CASSLRDRDLEQYF.

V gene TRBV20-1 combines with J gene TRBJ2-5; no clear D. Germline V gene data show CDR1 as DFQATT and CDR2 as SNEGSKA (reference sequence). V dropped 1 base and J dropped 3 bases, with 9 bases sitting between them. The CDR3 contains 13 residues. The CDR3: CSARASTKETQYF. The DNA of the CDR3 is TGCAGTGCTAGAGCGAGCACCAAAGAGACCCAGTACTTC.

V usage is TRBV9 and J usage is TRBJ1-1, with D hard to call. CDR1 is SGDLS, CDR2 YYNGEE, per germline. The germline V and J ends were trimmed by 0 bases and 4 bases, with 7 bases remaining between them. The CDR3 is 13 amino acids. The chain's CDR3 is CASSVGSGTEAFF. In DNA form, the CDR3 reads TGTGCCAGCAGCGTAGGTTCGGGCACTGAAGCTTTCTTT. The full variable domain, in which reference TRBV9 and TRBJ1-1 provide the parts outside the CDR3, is DSGVTQTPKHLITATGQRVTLRCSPRSGDLSVYWYQQSLDQGLQFLIQYYNGEERAKGNILERFSAQQFPDLHSELNLSSLELGDSALYFCASSVGSGTEAFFGQGTRLTVV.

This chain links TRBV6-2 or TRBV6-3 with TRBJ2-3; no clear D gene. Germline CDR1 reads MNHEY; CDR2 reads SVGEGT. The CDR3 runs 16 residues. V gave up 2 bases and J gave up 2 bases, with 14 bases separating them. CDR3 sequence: CASSYPPGGPTDTQYF. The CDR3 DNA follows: TGTGCCAGCAGTTACCCCCCCGGCGGCCCCACAGATACGCAGTATTTT.

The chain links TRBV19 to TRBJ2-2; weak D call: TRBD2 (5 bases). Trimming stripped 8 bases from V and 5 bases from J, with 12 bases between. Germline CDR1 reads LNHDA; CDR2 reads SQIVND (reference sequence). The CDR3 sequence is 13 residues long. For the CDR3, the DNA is TGTGCCAGTTCGGGCGGGTATACCGGGGAGCTGTTTTTT. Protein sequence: CASSGGYTGELFF.

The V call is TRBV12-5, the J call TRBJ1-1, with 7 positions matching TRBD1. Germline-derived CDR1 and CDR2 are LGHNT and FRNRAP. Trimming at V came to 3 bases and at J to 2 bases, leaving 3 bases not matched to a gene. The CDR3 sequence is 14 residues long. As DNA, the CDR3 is TGTGCTAGTGGTTTTGGGACAGTTAACACTGAAGCTTTCTTT. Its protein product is CASGFGTVNTEAFF.

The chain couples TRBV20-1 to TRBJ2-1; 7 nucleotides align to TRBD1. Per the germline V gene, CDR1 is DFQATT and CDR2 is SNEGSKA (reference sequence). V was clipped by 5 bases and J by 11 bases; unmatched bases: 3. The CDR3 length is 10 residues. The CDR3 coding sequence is TGCAGTGCTCTAGGGGGCCAGCAGTTCTTC. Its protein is CSALGGQQFF.

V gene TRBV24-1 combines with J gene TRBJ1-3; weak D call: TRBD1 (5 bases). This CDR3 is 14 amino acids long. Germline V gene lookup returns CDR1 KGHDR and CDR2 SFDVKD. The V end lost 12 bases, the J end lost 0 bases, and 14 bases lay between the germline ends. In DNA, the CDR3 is TGTGCCTCGCGGGGGATCCGCTCTGGAAACACCATATATTTT. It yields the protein CASRGIRSGNTIYF.

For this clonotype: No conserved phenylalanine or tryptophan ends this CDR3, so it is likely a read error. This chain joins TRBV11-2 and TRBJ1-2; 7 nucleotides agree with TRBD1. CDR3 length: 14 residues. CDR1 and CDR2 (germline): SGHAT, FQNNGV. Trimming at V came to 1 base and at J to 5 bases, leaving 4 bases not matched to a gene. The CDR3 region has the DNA TGTGCCAGCAGCTTAGGACAGGGAAATTATGGCTACACCCTC. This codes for CASSLGQGNYGYTL.

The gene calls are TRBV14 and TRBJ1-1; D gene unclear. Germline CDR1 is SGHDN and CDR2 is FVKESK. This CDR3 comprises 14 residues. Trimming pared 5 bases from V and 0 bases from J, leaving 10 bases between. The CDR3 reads CASSFVRMNTEAFF. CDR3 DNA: TGTGCCAGCAGCTTCGTGCGAATGAACACTGAAGCTTTCTTT. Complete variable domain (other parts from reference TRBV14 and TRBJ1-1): EAGVTQFPSHSVIEKGQTVTLRCDPISGHDNLYWYRRVMGKEIKFLLHFVKESKQDESGMPNNRFLAERTGGTYSTLKVQPAELEDSGVYFCASSFVRMNTEAFFGQGTRLTVV.

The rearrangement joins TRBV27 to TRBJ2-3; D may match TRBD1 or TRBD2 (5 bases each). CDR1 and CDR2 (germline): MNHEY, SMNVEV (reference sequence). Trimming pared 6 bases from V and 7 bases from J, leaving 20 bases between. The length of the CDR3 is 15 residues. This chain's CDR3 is CASSLGASSRHTQYF. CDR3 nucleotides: TGTGCCAGCAGCCTCGGGGCTAGTTCGAGGCATACGCAGTATTTT.

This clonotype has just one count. CDR3 amino acids: CASSLARDYPTYEQYV. The CDR3 DNA is TGTGCCAGCAGCTTAGCGCGGGACTACCCTACCTACGAGCAGTACGTC. The chain links TRBV7-8 to TRBJ2-7; the match to TRBD2 covers 7 bases. Germline values: CDR1 SGHVS, CDR2 FQNEAQ. J lost 2 bases, V lost 0 bases, and 7 bases had no gene match. CDR3 length: 16 residues.

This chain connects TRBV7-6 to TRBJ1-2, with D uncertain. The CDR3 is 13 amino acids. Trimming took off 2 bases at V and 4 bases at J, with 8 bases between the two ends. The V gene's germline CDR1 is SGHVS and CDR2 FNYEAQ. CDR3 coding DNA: TGTGCCAGCAGCTTACAATCGGGCTATGGCTACACCTTC. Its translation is CASSLQSGYGYTF.

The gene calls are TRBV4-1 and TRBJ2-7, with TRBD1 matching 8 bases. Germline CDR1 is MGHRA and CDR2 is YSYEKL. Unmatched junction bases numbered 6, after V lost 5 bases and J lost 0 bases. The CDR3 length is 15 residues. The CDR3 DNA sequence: TGCGCCAGCAGCACTCGGACAGGGAGCTCCTACGAGCAGTACTTC. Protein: CASSTRTGSSYEQYF.

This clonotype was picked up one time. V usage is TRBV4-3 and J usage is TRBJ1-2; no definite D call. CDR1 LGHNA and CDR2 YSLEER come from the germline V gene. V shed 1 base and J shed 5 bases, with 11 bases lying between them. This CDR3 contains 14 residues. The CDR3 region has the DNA TGCGCCAGCAGCCAAGGAAGAGGCCCATATGGCTACACCTTC. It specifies CASSQGRGPYGYTF.

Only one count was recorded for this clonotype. This chain's CDR3 is CASSTGLAGGSSYEQYF. Here the CDR3 DNA reads TGTGCCAGCAGCACTGGACTAGCGGGGGGTTCCTCTTACGAGCAGTACTTC. V is TRBV9 and J is TRBJ2-7, with 14 positions matching TRBD2. Germline trimming cut 4 bases from V and 4 bases from J; bases unmatched to any gene: 10. The germline V gene has CDR1 SGDLS and CDR2 YYNGEE. This CDR3 region has 17 residues.

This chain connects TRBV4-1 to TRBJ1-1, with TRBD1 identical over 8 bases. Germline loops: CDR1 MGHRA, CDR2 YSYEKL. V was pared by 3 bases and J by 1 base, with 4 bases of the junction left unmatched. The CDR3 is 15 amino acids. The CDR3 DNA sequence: TGCGCCAGCAGCCAGTGGACAGGGAAGAACACTGAAGCTTTCTTT. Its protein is CASSQWTGKNTEAFF.

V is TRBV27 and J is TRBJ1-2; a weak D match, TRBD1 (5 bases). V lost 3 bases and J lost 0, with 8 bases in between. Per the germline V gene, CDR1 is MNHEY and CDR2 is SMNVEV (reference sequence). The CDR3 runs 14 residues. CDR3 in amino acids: CASSFQGTNYGYTF. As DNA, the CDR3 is TGTGCCAGCAGTTTTCAGGGCACTAACTATGGCTACACCTTC.

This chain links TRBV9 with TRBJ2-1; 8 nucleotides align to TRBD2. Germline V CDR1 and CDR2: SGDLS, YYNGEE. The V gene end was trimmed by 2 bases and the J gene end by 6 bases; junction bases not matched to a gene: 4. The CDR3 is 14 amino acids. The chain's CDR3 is CASSVSGVGNEQFF. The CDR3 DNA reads TGTGCCAGCAGCGTTAGCGGGGTTGGCAATGAGCAGTTCTTC. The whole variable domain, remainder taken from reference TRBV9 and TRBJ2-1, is DSGVTQTPKHLITATGQRVTLRCSPRSGDLSVYWYQQSLDQGLQFLIQYYNGEERAKGNILERFSAQQFPDLHSELNLSSLELGDSALYFCASSVSGVGNEQFFGPGTRLTVL.

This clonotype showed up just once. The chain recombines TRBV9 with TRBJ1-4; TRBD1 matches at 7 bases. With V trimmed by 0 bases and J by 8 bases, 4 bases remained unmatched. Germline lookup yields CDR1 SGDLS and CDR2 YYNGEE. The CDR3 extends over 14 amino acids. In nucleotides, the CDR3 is TGTGCCAGCAGCGTAGGAACAGGGGACGAAAAACTGTTTTTT. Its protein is CASSVGTGDEKLFF.

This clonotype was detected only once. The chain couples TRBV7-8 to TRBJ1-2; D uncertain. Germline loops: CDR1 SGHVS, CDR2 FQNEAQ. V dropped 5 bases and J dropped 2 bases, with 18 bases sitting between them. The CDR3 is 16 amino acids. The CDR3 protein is CASSMKPGAVNYGYTF. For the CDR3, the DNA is TGTGCCAGCAGCATGAAACCGGGAGCAGTAAACTATGGCTACACCTTC.

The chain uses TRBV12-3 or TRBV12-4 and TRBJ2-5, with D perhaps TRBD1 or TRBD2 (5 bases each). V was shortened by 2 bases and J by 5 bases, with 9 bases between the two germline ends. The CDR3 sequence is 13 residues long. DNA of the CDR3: TGTGCCAGCAGTTTATGGGGCGGGGAGACCCAGTACTTC. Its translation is CASSLWGGETQYF.

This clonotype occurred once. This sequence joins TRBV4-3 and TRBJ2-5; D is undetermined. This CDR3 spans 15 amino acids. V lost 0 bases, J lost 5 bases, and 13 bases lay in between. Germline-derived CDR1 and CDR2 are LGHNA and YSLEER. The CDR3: CASSQENRARETQYF. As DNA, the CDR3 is TGCGCCAGCAGCCAAGAAAATCGGGCTAGGGAGACCCAGTACTTC.

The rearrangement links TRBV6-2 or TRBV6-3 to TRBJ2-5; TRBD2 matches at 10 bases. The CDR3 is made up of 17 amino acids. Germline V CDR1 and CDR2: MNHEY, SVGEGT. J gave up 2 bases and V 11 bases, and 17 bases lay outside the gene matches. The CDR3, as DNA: TGTGCCGTCCTTCCGGGACTAGCGCAACAGAAGCAAGAGACCCAGTACTTC. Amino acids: CAVLPGLAQQKQETQYF.

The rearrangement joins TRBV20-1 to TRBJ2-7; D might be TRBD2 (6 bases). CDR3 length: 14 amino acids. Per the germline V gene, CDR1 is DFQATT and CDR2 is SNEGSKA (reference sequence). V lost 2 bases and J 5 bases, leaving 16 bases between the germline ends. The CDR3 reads CSARFTGRGDEQYV. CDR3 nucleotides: TGCAGTGCTAGATTTACCGGGAGAGGGGACGAGCAGTACGTC.